The 2 T cell receptor beta chains reported below all come from one sample, sequenced in a study of cytomegalovirus exposure and HLA in healthy donors. A multiplex PCR was run with 60 Vbeta primers and 13 Jbeta primers. Profiling relied on immunoSEQ multiplex PCR, and the TCRdb table lists in-frame clones only, not all of them. The profile shows about 200,000 clones, 80% to 85% of them singletons. The sample consisted of PBMCs. The receptors shown here come from a boy between 2 and 10 years old in good health and CMV-seronegative.

A remark on this clone: The missing conserved phenylalanine or tryptophan at the end of this CDR3 makes a read error likely. The rearrangement joins TRBV27 to TRBJ1-2; D not certain. Germline assignment: CDR1 MNHEY and CDR2 SMNVEV (reference sequence). The CDR3 is 17 residues long. The V gene lost 5 bases and the J gene lost 3 bases, with 22 bases spanning the gap. As DNA, the CDR3 is TGTGCCAGCAGTCAATTTCTCTTGCAGCGATATCACTATGGCTACACCCTC. Protein sequence: CASSQFLLQRYHYGYTL.

The chain employs TRBV6-1 and TRBJ2-7; the D is unclear. The length of the CDR3 is 13 residues. Germline loops: CDR1 MNHNS, CDR2 SASEGT. The V and J ends lost 6 bases and 1 base respectively, with 10 bases between them. The DNA for the CDR3 is TGTGCCAGCAGCCAGACTGATTCCTACGAGCAGTACTTC. Amino acids: CASSQTDSYEQYF.